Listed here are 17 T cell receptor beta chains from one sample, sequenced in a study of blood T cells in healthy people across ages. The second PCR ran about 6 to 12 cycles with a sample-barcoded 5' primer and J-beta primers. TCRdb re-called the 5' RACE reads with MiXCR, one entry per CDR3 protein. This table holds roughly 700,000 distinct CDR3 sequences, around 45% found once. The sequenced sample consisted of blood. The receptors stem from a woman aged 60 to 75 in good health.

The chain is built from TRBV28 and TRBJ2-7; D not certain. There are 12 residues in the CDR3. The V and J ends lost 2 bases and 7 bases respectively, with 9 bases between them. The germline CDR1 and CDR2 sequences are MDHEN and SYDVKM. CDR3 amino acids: CASSLVGLEQYF. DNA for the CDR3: TGTGCCAGCAGTTTAGTAGGGCTTGAGCAGTACTTC.

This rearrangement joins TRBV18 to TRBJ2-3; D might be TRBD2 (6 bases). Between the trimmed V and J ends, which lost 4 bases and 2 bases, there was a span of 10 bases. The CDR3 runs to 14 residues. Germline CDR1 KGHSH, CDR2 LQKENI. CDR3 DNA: TGTGCCAGCTCACGGGACTCTACCACAGATACGCAGTATTTT. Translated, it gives CASSRDSTTDTQYF.

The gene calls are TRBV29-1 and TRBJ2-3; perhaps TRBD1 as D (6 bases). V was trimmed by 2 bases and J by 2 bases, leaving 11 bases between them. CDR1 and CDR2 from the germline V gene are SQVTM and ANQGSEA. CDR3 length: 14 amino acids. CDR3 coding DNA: TGCAGCGTTGAAAGGACAGCGTACACAGATACGCAGTATTTT. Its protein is CSVERTAYTDTQYF.

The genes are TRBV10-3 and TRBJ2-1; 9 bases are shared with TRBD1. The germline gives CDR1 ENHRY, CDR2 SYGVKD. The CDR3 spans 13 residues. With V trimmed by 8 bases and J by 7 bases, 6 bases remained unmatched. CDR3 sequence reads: CAIDRGVGNEQFF. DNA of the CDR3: TGTGCCATCGACAGGGGGGTTGGAAATGAGCAGTTCTTC.

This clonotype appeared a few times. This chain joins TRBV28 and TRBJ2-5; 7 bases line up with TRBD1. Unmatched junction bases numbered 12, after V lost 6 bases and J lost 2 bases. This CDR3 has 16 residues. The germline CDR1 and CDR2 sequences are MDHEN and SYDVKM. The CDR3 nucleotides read TGTGCCAGCAGGTCCTCCGGGACAGCGAAACAAGAGACCCAGTACTTC. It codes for CASRSSGTAKQETQYF.

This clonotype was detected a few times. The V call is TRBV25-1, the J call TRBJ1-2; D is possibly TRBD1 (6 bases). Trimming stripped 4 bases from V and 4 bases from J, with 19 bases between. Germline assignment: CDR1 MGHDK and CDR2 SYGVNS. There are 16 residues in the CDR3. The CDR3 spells CASSVDRRDNVYGYTF. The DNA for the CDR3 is TGTGCCAGCAGTGTGGACCGCCGGGACAACGTCTATGGCTACACCTTC.

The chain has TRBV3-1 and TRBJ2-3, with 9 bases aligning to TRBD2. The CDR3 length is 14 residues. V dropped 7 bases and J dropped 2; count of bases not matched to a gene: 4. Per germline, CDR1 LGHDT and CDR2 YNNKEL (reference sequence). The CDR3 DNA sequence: TGTGCCAGCACCAGCGGGGGGACCACAGATACGCAGTATTTT. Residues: CASTSGGTTDTQYF.

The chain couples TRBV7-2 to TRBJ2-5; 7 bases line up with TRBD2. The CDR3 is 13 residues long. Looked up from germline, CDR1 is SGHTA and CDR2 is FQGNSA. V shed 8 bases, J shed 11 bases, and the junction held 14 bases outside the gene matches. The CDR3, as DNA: TGTGCCAGCCAGCTTAACCAGTTGCGGGAGCAGTACTTC. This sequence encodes CASQLNQLREQYF. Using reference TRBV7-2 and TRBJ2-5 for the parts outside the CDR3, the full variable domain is GAGVSQSPSNKVTEKGKDVELRCDPISGHTALYWYRQSLGQGLEFLIYFQGNSAPDKSGLPSDRFSAERTGGSVSTLTIQRTQQEDSAVYLCASQLNQLREQYFGPGTRLLVL.

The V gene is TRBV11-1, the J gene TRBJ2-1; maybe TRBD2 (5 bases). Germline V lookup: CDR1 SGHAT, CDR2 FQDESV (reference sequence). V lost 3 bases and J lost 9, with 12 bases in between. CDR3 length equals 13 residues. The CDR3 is CASSLLLEGEQFF. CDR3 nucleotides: TGTGCCAGCAGCTTGCTACTAGAAGGTGAGCAGTTCTTC. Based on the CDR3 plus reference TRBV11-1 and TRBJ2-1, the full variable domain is EAEVAQSPRYKITEKSQAVAFWCDPISGHATLYWYRQILGQGPELLVQFQDESVVDDSQLPKDRFSAERLKGVDSTLKIQPAELGDSAMYLCASSLLLEGEQFFGPGTRLTVL.

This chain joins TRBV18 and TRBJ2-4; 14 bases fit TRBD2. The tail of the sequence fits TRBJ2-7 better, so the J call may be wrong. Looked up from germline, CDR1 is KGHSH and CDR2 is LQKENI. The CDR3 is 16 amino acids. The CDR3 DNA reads TGTGCCAGCTCACCTGGGACTAGCGGGAGTTCCTACGAGCAGTACTTC. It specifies CASSPGTSGSSYEQYF.

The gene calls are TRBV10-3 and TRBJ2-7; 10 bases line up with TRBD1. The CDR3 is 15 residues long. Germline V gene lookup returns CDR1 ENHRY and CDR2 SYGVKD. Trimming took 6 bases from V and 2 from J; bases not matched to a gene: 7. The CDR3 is CAISGAGTGAYEQYF. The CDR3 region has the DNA TGTGCCATCAGCGGAGCCGGGACAGGGGCCTACGAGCAGTACTTC.

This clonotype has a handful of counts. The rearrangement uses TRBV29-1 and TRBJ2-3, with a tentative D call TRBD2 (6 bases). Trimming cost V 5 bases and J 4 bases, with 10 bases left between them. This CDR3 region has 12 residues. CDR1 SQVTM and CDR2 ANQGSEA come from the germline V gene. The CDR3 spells CSVHGSADTQYF. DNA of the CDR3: TGCAGCGTTCACGGGAGCGCAGATACGCAGTATTTT.

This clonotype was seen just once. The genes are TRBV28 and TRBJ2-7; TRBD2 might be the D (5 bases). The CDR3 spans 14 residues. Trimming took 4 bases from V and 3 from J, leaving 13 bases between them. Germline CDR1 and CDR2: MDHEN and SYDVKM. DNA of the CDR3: TGTGCCAGCAGTTCAAGGAGGCCTCTCTACGAGCAGTACTTC. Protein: CASSSRRPLYEQYF.

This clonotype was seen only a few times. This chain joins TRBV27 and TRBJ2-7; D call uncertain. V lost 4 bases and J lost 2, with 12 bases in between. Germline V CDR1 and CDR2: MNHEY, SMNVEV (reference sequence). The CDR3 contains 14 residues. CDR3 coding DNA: TGTGCCAGCAGTTCCCGGACGGCCGCCTACGAGCAGTACTTC. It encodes CASSSRTAAYEQYF.

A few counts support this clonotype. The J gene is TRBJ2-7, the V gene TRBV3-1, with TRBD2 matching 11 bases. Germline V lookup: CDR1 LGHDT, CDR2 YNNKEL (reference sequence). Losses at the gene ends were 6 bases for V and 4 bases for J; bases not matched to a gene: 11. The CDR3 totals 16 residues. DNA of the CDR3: TGTGCCAGCAGAAGAACTAGCGGGAGAGCCTCATACGAGCAGTACTTC. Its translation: CASRRTSGRASYEQYF.

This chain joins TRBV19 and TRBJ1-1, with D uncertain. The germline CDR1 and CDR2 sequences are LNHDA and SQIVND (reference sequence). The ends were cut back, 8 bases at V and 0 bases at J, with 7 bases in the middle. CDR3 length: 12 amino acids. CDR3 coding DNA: TGTGCCAGTGGATACATGAACACTGAAGCTTTCTTT. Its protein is CASGYMNTEAFF.

The CDR3 here is CASSPKQGPEETQYF. For the CDR3, the DNA is TGTGCCAGCAGCCCAAAGCAGGGGCCGGAGGAGACCCAGTACTTC. The chain joins TRBV4-2 to TRBJ2-5; TRBD1 is a possible D gene (6 bases). Germline V gene data show CDR1 as LGHNA and CDR2 as YNFKEQ. The CDR3 consists of 15 residues. Trimming removed 4 bases at V and 5 bases at J, with 17 bases between.